Below, 21 T cell receptor delta chains from the same sample are listed, as sequenced in a study of gamma-delta T cells after stem cell transplantation. TCRdb applied CATT to the RT-PCR reads for clone calling. Of about 3,000 delta-chain clones in the sample, approximately 8.8% were seen once. The sequencing input was gamma-delta T cells. The source of these receptors is a human donor. It is not recorded whose cells these are; they may come from a transplant donor.

Notes on this clone: It may be a read error: a sequence one base away is much more abundant. The chain recombines TRDV2 with TRDJ3, with 12 bases aligning to TRDD3. The germline V gene encodes CDR1 GEAIGNYY and CDR2 EKD. The CDR3 covers 17 residues. CDR3 region: CACDILGDTRDTQQMFF. For the CDR3, the DNA is TGTGCCTGTGACATACTGGGGGATACCAGGGACACCCAACAGATGTTTTTC.

To note about this clone: The protein given by TCRdb reflects a much larger clone and differs at residue 13 from this DNA's translation, likely from a read error; the protein shown is the DNA's translation. This rearrangement joins TRDV2 to TRDJ3; D is perhaps TRDD3 (6 bases). This CDR3 region has 18 residues. Germline V CDR1 and CDR2: GEAIGNYY, EKD. CDR3 bases: TGTGCCTGTGACACCTTGGGGGTCTCCTCCTGGGACGCCCGACAGATGTTTTTC. Translated, it gives CACDTLGVSSWDARQMFF.

With regard to this clone: A far more abundant clone sits one base away, making this likely a read error. This chain uses TRDV2 with TRDJ2; the match to TRDD3 covers 12 bases. This CDR3 contains 16 residues. CDR1 is GEAIGNYY, CDR2 EKD, per germline. The CDR3 is CACDRLGDTLAAQLFF. CDR3 DNA sequence: TGTGCCTGTGACAGACTGGGGGATACTTTGGCAGCACAACTCTTCTTT.

By share, this clone counts as medium-sized. The chain couples TRDV1 to TRDJ1; 12 bases fit TRDD3. The CDR3 contains 23 residues. The V segment lost 0 bases and the J segment 7 bases; nucleotides outside the gene matches: 27. Per germline, CDR1 TSWWSYY and CDR2 QGS. DNA of the CDR3: TGTGCTCTTGGGGAACTGGTCCCGCAGGGTCGTACTGGGGGATACTGTGTGAGACGTAAACTCATCTTT. This encodes CALGELVPQGRTGGYCVRRKLIF.

By its share, this clone is large. This chain links TRDV2 with TRDJ1; no clear D gene. Trimming removed 0 bases at V and 0 bases at J, with 19 bases between. This CDR3 has 18 amino acids. The germline V gene encodes CDR1 GEAIGNYY and CDR2 EKD. CDR3 loop: CACDTRLRTATYTDKLIF. CDR3 coding DNA: TGTGCCTGTGACACCCGACTACGAACGGCCACGTACACCGATAAACTCATCTTT.

In the case of this clone: A far bigger clonotype differs at one base, so this is likely a read error. The CDR3 loop reads CACGTWEGPYTDKLIF. DNA of the CDR3: TGTGCCTGTGGCACCTGGGAGGGACCGTACACCGATAAACTCATCTTT. V gene TRDV2 combines with J gene TRDJ1, with D maybe TRDD3 (5 bases). This CDR3 is 16 amino acids long. Germline V gene sequence: CDR1 GEAIGNYY, CDR2 EKD.

Relative to its sample, this clone is large. The J gene is TRDJ2, the V gene TRDV2; TRDD3 agrees at 13 bases. The CDR3 is 18 residues long. J was trimmed by 6 bases and V by 3 bases; bases with no gene match: 12. CDR1 is GEAIGNYY and CDR2 is EKD in the germline V gene. Here the CDR3 reads CACDHLVLGDTMAAQLFF. The CDR3 region has the DNA TGTGCCTGTGACCACCTAGTACTGGGGGATACGATGGCAGCACAACTCTTCTTT.

A remark on this clone: It may be a read error: a sequence one base away is much more abundant. The chain joins TRDV1 to TRDJ1; 9 positions match TRDD2. The CDR3 covers 23 residues. Per the germline V gene, CDR1 is TSWWSYY and CDR2 is QGS. The CDR3 DNA follows: TGTGCTCTTGGGCCCGGCCCACCCTTCCTACGTGGTACTGGGGACCCGTACACCGATAACCTCATCTTT. Its translation: CALGPGPPFLRGTGDPYTDNLIF.

This chain uses TRDV1 with TRDJ1; 8 bases align to TRDD3. With 2 bases clipped from V and 0 bases from J, the junction kept 20 bases outside the gene matches. The CDR3 runs 21 residues. CDR1 and CDR2 (germline): TSWWSYY, QGS. The CDR3 DNA is TGTGCTCTTGGGGAAATGCTTAATTTACGCGGGGGATATAAAAACACCGATAAACTCATCTTT. The encoded protein is CALGEMLNLRGGYKNTDKLIF.

This clone was counted only a few times. The TCRdb protein comes from a much larger clone and disagrees with this DNA's translation at residue 12, likely due to a read error; the protein given here is derived from the DNA. The V and J genes are TRDV2 and TRDJ3, with TRDD2 identical over 7 bases. The CDR3 has 17 amino acids. Per germline, CDR1 GEAIGNYY and CDR2 EKD. In nucleotides, the CDR3 is TGTGCCTGTGACACCGGGGGTCCTTCCTGGGACGCCCGACAGATGTTTTTC. It encodes CACDTGGPSWDARQMFF.

By share, this clone ranks as medium-sized (0.01 to 0.1%). V usage is TRDV1 and J usage is TRDJ1, with 9 bases aligning to TRDD3. V gave up 4 bases and J gave up 0 bases; unmatched junction bases: 9. The CDR3 has 17 amino acids. Per germline, CDR1 TSWWSYY and CDR2 QGS. CDR3 sequence: CALGGLGDFLNTDKLIF. CDR3 DNA sequence: TGTGCTCTTGGGGGTCTGGGGGATTTCCTAAACACCGATAAACTCATCTTT.

This clone has just a few counts. This sequence may be a read error, since a much larger clone differs from it by one base. The J gene is TRDJ1, the V gene TRDV2, with D hard to call. Germline V gene lookup returns CDR1 GEAIGNYY and CDR2 EKD. The CDR3 length is 13 residues. CDR3 DNA: TGTGCCCGTGACGGACCTAACACCGATAAACTCATCTTT. Translating gives CARDGPNTDKLIF.

This clone was observed a few times. The likely explanation is a read error, given a far larger clone one base away. The identical CDR3 is also encoded by other nucleotide sequences in the sample. The rearrangement links TRDV2 to TRDJ2; 9 bases fit TRDD3. The CDR3 totals 13 residues. Germline V gene lookup returns CDR1 GEAIGNYY and CDR2 EKD. CDR3 amino acids: CACDYWGTAQLFF. CDR3 coding DNA: TGTGCCTGTGACTACTGGGGGACAGCGCAACTCTTCTTT.

This clone was found a few times. A far larger clone differs by one base, so this is likely a read error. Within the sample, other DNA sequences also encode this same CDR3. The V and J genes are TRDV2 and TRDJ3; 9 bases fit TRDD3. CDR3 length: 19 residues. Germline V gene sequence: CDR1 GEAIGNYY, CDR2 EKD. CDR3: CACDTWGISLSWDTRQMFF. The CDR3 DNA reads TGTGCCTGTGACACCTGGGGGATATCCCTCTCCTGGGACACCCGACAGATGTTTTTT.

Regarding this clone: Given a much more abundant clone one base away, this may be a read error. Other DNA variants within this sample encode the same CDR3. The chain joins TRDV2 to TRDJ3, with TRDD3 matching 8 bases. This CDR3 has 21 amino acids. From germline, CDR1 is GEAIGNYY and CDR2 EKD. CDR3 coding DNA: TGCGCCTGTGACACCGTCGAACTGGGGATACTCTCCTCCTGGGACACCCGACAGATGTTTTTC. It translates to CACDTVELGILSSWDTRQMFF.

In this sample, this clone turned up a few times. A far larger clone is one nucleotide away, so this likely arose from a read error. The rearrangement links TRDV2 to TRDJ2, with 9 bases that match TRDD3. V was clipped by 3 bases and J by 1 base; unmatched bases: 2. The V gene's germline CDR1 is GEAIGNYY and CDR2 EKD. This CDR3 is 15 amino acids long. The CDR3 nucleotides are TGTGCCTGTGACCTACTGGGGGATTTGACAGCACAACTCTTCTTT. This gives the protein CACDLLGDLTAQLFF.

In the case of this clone: A far bigger clonotype differs at one base, so this is likely a read error. Other DNA sequences in the sample encode the same CDR3. CDR3 sequence reads: CACDTVLGDTRSSWDTRQMFF. CDR3 DNA: TGTGCCTGCGACACCGTACTGGGGGATACGCGGAGCTCCTGGGACACCCGACAGATGTTTTTC. This rearrangement joins TRDV2 to TRDJ3, with 13 positions matching TRDD3. Germline V gene lookup returns CDR1 GEAIGNYY and CDR2 EKD. The length of the CDR3 is 21 residues.

A few counts support this clone. A read error likely explains this, since a far larger clone differs by one base. The chain is built from TRDV2 and TRDJ1, with 11 nucleotides matching TRDD3. The CDR3 runs 19 residues. CDR1 is GEAIGNYY, CDR2 EKD, per germline. Germline trimming cut 1 base from V and 8 bases from J; bases unmatched to any gene: 20. CDR3 amino acids: CACDTGTGGYRGTNWKLIF. The CDR3 region has the DNA TGTGCCTGTGACACAGGAACTGGGGGATATAGAGGAACCAACTGGAAACTCATCTTT.

This clone is termed medium-sized. At one end, the junction sequence differs from germline, possibly due to a read error. The sample holds other DNA sequences that translate to the same CDR3. The chain joins TRDV1 to TRDJ2, with TRDD3 identical over 12 bases. Germline V gives CDR1 TSWWSYY, CDR2 QGS. This CDR3 region has 17 residues. CDR3 amino acids: CALFLDWGIQVTAQLFF. CDR3 bases: TGTGCTCTTTTCCTTGACTGGGGGATACAAGTGACAGCACAACTCTTCTTC.

This clone is medium-sized within its sample. The V and J genes are TRDV1 and TRDJ1; D assignment may be TRDD2 or TRDD3 (8 bases each). CDR1 TSWWSYY and CDR2 QGS come from the germline V gene. The V and J ends lost 0 bases and 0 bases respectively, with 29 bases between them. The CDR3 spans 22 residues. CDR3 sequence reads: CALGELGLPTVLGGPYTDKLIF. The CDR3 DNA reads as TGTGCTCTTGGGGAACTAGGGCTTCCTACGGTACTGGGGGGTCCTTACACCGATAAACTCATCTTT.

Notes on this clone: A much larger clonotype is one base distant, so this may be a read error. The CDR3 region is CACVTVWGIRATAQLFF. The CDR3 nucleotides read TGTGCCTGTGTCACCGTCTGGGGGATACGGGCGACAGCACAACTCTTCTTT. The chain employs TRDV2 and TRDJ2; 12 bases match TRDD3. The CDR3 contains 17 residues. CDR1 and CDR2 from the germline V gene are GEAIGNYY and EKD.